The 26 T cell receptor beta chains reported below all come from one sample, sequenced in a study of technical replicates of blood from several donors. Method: immunoSEQ multiplex PCR; TCRdb's copy keeps in-frame clones and lacks some. This sample has about 84,000 clones; around 90% occur once, and the top ten carry approximately 0.3%. Input material: T cells isolated from PBMCs. The receptors stem from a human donor in good health.

This clone has a single count. V and J are TRBV11-2 and TRBJ2-2; D is undetermined. The CDR3 is made up of 16 amino acids. The V and J ends lost 0 bases and 7 bases respectively, with 15 bases between them. Germline CDR1 SGHAT, CDR2 FQNNGV. The DNA of the CDR3 is TGTGCCAGCAGCTTAGATCTTAGCATCCTACACGGGGAGCTGTTTTTT. Translated: CASSLDLSILHGELFF.

The genes are TRBV12-5 and TRBJ1-1; the D is unclear. V lost 7 bases and J 4 bases, leaving 13 bases between the germline ends. The V gene's germline CDR1 is LGHNT and CDR2 FRNRAP. The CDR3 consists of 13 residues. The CDR3 bases are TGTGCTAGTGCCCTCCGGGTAAGCACTGAAGCTTTCTTT. This encodes CASALRVSTEAFF.

The table lists this clone with a few counts. The chain is built from TRBV10-1 and TRBJ1-1; D gene uncertain. This CDR3 has 16 residues. Germline loops: CDR1 WNHNN, CDR2 SYGVQD (reference sequence). V was pared by 0 bases and J by 4 bases, with 15 bases between. The CDR3 loop is CASSESLNPSSTEAFF. The CDR3 DNA sequence: TGCGCCAGCAGTGAGTCGTTGAATCCCTCGAGCACTGAAGCTTTCTTT.

V and J are TRBV27 and TRBJ2-1; 9 bases line up with TRBD1. Germline V gene lookup returns CDR1 MNHEY and CDR2 SMNVEV (reference sequence). The CDR3 covers 15 residues. V shed 4 bases, J shed 7 bases, and the junction held 8 bases outside the gene matches. CDR3 in amino acids: CASSSPGQGVNEQFF. CDR3 nucleotide sequence: TGTGCCAGCAGTTCACCGGGACAGGGAGTGAATGAGCAGTTCTTC.

For the CDR3, the DNA is TGCGCCAGCAGCCATATACAGGGGGCCCACACACACAATGAGCAGTTCTTC. Its translation: CASSHIQGAHTHNEQFF. V usage is TRBV4-1 and J usage is TRBJ2-1; 9 bases fit TRBD1. Germline V gene sequence: CDR1 MGHRA, CDR2 YSYEKL. The CDR3 length is 17 residues. Losses at the gene ends were 3 bases for V and 5 bases for J; bases not matched to a gene: 11.

The V call is TRBV5-5, the J call TRBJ2-7; 7 bases are a match to TRBD1. The CDR3 runs to 15 residues. Per the germline V gene, CDR1 is SGHKS and CDR2 is YYEKEE (reference sequence). Trimming removed 5 bases from V and 0 bases from J; junction bases left unmatched: 8. CDR3 loop: CASRFDRVSSYEQYF. The CDR3, as DNA: TGTGCCAGCAGATTCGACAGGGTTAGCTCCTACGAGCAGTACTTC.

The sample holds one count of this clone. V gene TRBV6-1 combines with J gene TRBJ1-1; D might be TRBD1 (5 bases). Trimming took off 6 bases at V and 1 base at J, with 9 bases between the two ends. The CDR3 runs 13 residues. Germline CDR1 and CDR2: MNHNS and SASEGT. The DNA of the CDR3 is TGTGCCAGCAGCCGGCAGGGGAACACTGAAGCTTTCTTT. Protein product: CASSRQGNTEAFF.

V usage is TRBV4-1 and J usage is TRBJ2-1, with 9 bases fitting TRBD2. From germline, CDR1 is MGHRA and CDR2 YSYEKL. This CDR3 is 14 amino acids long. Trimming took 3 bases from V and 9 from J; bases not matched to a gene: 6. Here the CDR3 DNA reads TGCGCCAGCAGCCAGGCGGGGGGGCCTATTGAGCAGTTCTTC. Protein: CASSQAGGPIEQFF.

The chain recombines TRBV18 with TRBJ1-1; D is perhaps TRBD1 (5 bases). CDR3 size: 14 residues. Trimming stripped 6 bases from V and 0 bases from J, with 11 bases between. Germline V CDR1 and CDR2: KGHSH, LQKENI. This CDR3 reads CASSPGGVNTEAFF. The DNA of the CDR3 is TGTGCCAGCTCTCCCGGGGGAGTGAACACTGAAGCTTTCTTT.

The J gene is TRBJ2-7, the V gene TRBV28; 7 positions agree with TRBD1. V lost 6 bases to trimming and J lost 5 bases; unmatched junction nucleotides: 4. The germline V gene has CDR1 MDHEN and CDR2 SYDVKM. The CDR3 spans 12 residues. The chain's CDR3 is CASRSTGHEQYF. The DNA of the CDR3 is TGTGCCAGCAGATCGACAGGGCACGAGCAGTACTTC.

The rearrangement joins TRBV9 to TRBJ2-5; a possible D gene is TRBD1 (6 bases). CDR1 is SGDLS, CDR2 YYNGEE, per germline. This CDR3 spans 14 amino acids. Trimming took off 5 bases at V and 0 bases at J, with 11 bases between the two ends. CDR3 in amino acids: CASSYTGNQETQYF. CDR3 nucleotides: TGTGCCAGCAGTTATACAGGGAACCAAGAGACCCAGTACTTC.

The chain employs TRBV6-5 and TRBJ2-5; 7 nucleotides line up with TRBD1. Germline trimming cut 4 bases from V and 3 bases from J; bases unmatched to any gene: 8. The CDR3 runs 15 residues. The germline CDR1 and CDR2 sequences are MNHEY and SVGAGI. CDR3 bases: TGTGCCAGCAGTTCCCTAACAGGGGCCAAAGAGACCCAGTACTTC. Its protein is CASSSLTGAKETQYF.

This chain joins TRBV4-1 and TRBJ1-1; D is unclear. The V end lost 1 base, the J end lost 1 base, and 7 bases lay between the germline ends. Germline values: CDR1 MGHRA, CDR2 YSYEKL. The CDR3 contains 14 residues. CDR3 residues: CASSQGEGNTEAFF. CDR3 sequence (DNA): TGCGCCAGCAGCCAAGGTGAGGGGAACACTGAAGCTTTCTTT.

This clone has just one count. The chain links TRBV11-2 to TRBJ2-3, with TRBD1 matching over 8 bases. The CDR3 is 13 residues long. V dropped 6 bases and J dropped 5; count of bases not matched to a gene: 4. Germline CDR1 is SGHAT and CDR2 is FQNNGV. CDR3 in DNA: TGTGCCAGCAGATTGACAGGGGTAGATACGCAGTATTTT. Amino acids: CASRLTGVDTQYF.

The rearrangement uses TRBV11-2 and TRBJ2-4; tentatively, D is TRBD1 (6 bases). Germline V gene data show CDR1 as SGHAT and CDR2 as FQNNGV. With 6 bases removed from V and 7 bases from J, the gap between germline ends came to 19 bases. The CDR3 contains 15 residues. This chain's CDR3 is CASSLGARQGNIQYF. DNA for the CDR3: TGTGCCAGCAGTTTGGGGGCTAGGCAGGGGAACATTCAGTACTTC.

This clone was found many times. The rearrangement uses TRBV20-1 and TRBJ2-3; no clear D gene. V lost 5 bases and J 2 bases, leaving 5 bases between the germline ends. The germline CDR1 and CDR2 sequences are DFQATT and SNEGSKA (reference sequence). This CDR3 contains 11 residues. Here the CDR3 reads CSASSTDTQYF. CDR3 nucleotide sequence: TGCAGTGCTTCCTCCACAGATACGCAGTATTTT.

This chain uses TRBV7-9 with TRBJ2-1, with TRBD2 as a possible D gene (5 bases). The CDR3 is 13 residues long. Looked up from germline, CDR1 is SEHNR and CDR2 is FQNEAQ (reference sequence). Deletions cut 3 bases from V and 6 bases from J, with 9 bases between. CDR3 in DNA: TGTGCCAGCAGCTTGGAGGTTGCCAATGAGCAGTTCTTC. It specifies CASSLEVANEQFF. Full variable domain (rest looked up from reference TRBV7-9 and TRBJ2-1): DTGVSQNPRHKITKRGQNVTFRCDPISEHNRLYWYRQTLGQGPEFLTYFQNEAQLEKSRLLSDRFSAERPKGSFSTLEIQRTEQGDSAMYLCASSLEVANEQFFGPGTRLTVL.

The V gene is TRBV13, the J gene TRBJ2-2, with 9 bases that match TRBD2. This CDR3 spans 16 amino acids. V dropped 3 bases and J dropped 4; count of bases not matched to a gene: 6. Germline V gives CDR1 PRHDT, CDR2 FYEKMQ (reference sequence). CDR3 sequence: CASSLLAGRSTGELFF. DNA of the CDR3: TGTGCCAGCAGCTTGCTAGCGGGGCGAAGCACCGGGGAGCTGTTTTTT.

The chain joins TRBV25-1 to TRBJ1-2; D is undetermined. CDR3 length: 13 residues. V was clipped by 5 bases and J by 1 base, with 8 bases between them. Germline V gene lookup returns CDR1 MGHDK and CDR2 SYGVNS. The CDR3 loop is CASSHTDNYGYTF. The CDR3 bases are TGTGCCAGCAGTCATACAGATAACTATGGCTACACCTTC.

This chain links TRBV7-9 with TRBJ2-7, with D possibly TRBD2 on 6 matching bases. Germline CDR1 is SEHNR and CDR2 is FQNEAQ (reference sequence). V was trimmed by 3 bases and J by 2 bases, leaving 11 bases between them. The CDR3 has 14 residues. Here the CDR3 reads CASSFGDFTYEQYF. The DNA for the CDR3 is TGTGCCAGCAGCTTTGGGGACTTTACCTACGAGCAGTACTTC. Drawing the rest from reference TRBV7-9 and TRBJ2-7, the complete variable domain is DTGVSQNPRHKITKRGQNVTFRCDPISEHNRLYWYRQTLGQGPEFLTYFQNEAQLEKSRLLSDRFSAERPKGSFSTLEIQRTEQGDSAMYLCASSFGDFTYEQYFGPGTRLTVT.

The chain couples TRBV6-1 to TRBJ2-1, with 10 bases that match TRBD2. The CDR3 contains 16 residues. The trim removed 2 bases at V and 7 bases at J, leaving 8 bases unmatched. The germline CDR1 and CDR2 sequences are MNHNS and SASEGT. The CDR3 sequence: CASSETASGGHNEQFF. CDR3 nucleotide sequence: TGTGCCAGCAGTGAAACGGCTAGCGGGGGTCATAATGAGCAGTTCTTC.

V usage is TRBV4-1 and J usage is TRBJ1-6; D is unclear. This CDR3 is built from 15 residues. Trimming took off 1 base at V and 5 bases at J, with 9 bases between the two ends. The germline gives CDR1 MGHRA, CDR2 YSYEKL. DNA of the CDR3: TGCGCCAGCAGCCAAGTCGGTCCGGATAATTCACCCCTCCACTTT. It is translated as CASSQVGPDNSPLHF.

The rearrangement uses TRBV12-5 and TRBJ1-1; 7 bases match TRBD1. Germline CDR1 and CDR2: LGHNT and FRNRAP. This CDR3 contains 16 residues. V lost 0 bases to trimming and J lost 5 bases; unmatched junction nucleotides: 9. In nucleotides, the CDR3 is TGTGCTAGTGGTTTGGTAATTAGGGGGCAGACGACTGAAGCTTTCTTT. It translates to CASGLVIRGQTTEAFF.

V is TRBV19 and J is TRBJ1-2; no clear D gene. Trimming left V 6 bases short and J 4 bases short, with 24 bases between. Germline CDR1 reads LNHDA; CDR2 reads SQIVND (reference sequence). CDR3 length: 17 residues. The DNA for the CDR3 is TGTGCCAGTAGAGGAACGGTCGGGAGGGTGAACTTCTATGGCTACACCTTC. Its translation: CASRGTVGRVNFYGYTF.

This clone was counted once. The chain combines TRBV2 with TRBJ2-7; 10 nucleotides line up with TRBD2. Germline CDR1 SNHLY, CDR2 FYNNEI. Unmatched junction bases numbered 14, after V lost 11 bases and J lost 4 bases. The length of the CDR3 is 15 residues. The CDR3 DNA is TGTGCCTCCAAAACCGCTAGCGGGAGCGGGTACGAGCAGTACTTC. Translating it yields CASKTASGSGYEQYF.

V usage is TRBV19 and J usage is TRBJ1-1; 8 bases are shared with TRBD1. CDR1 is LNHDA and CDR2 is SQIVND in the germline V gene (reference sequence). CDR3 length equals 13 residues. The junction had 1 base not matched to a gene; V was cut back by 6 bases and J by 1 base. This CDR3 reads CASRDRANTEAFF. The CDR3 DNA reads as TGTGCCAGTAGGGACAGGGCGAACACTGAAGCTTTCTTT.